Shown below are 7 T cell receptor beta chains from a single sample sequenced in a study of cytomegalovirus exposure and HLA in healthy donors. The PCR was carried out with 60 Vbeta primers and 13 Jbeta primers. Only in-frame clones appear in the TCRdb table, and some are missing; sequencing was by immunoSEQ multiplex PCR. The sample has some 150,000 clones; over 60% are singletons. The sequenced sample was PBMCs. These receptors were collected from a male donor in good health and CMV-seronegative.

This chain's CDR3 is CASSLGQSQETQYF. The CDR3 DNA reads as TGTGCCAGCAGCCTCGGACAGAGCCAAGAGACCCAGTACTTC. This sequence joins TRBV4-2 and TRBJ2-5, with a possible D match to TRBD1 (6 bases). Germline CDR1 is LGHNA and CDR2 is YNFKEQ. CDR3 length equals 14 residues. The V end lost 4 bases, the J end lost 1 base, and 10 bases lay between the germline ends.

This clone turned up a few times. Germline is not matched at one junction end, which may reflect a read error. The CDR3 coding sequence is TGTGCCAGCAGTCTATCCTTTCTTGGTTGGAGCTCTGGAAACACCATATATTTT. It codes for CASSLSFLGWSSGNTIYF. The chain couples TRBV27 to TRBJ1-3; no clear D. Looked up from germline, CDR1 is MNHEY and CDR2 is SMNVEV (reference sequence). This CDR3 comprises 18 residues.

This sequence joins TRBV9 and TRBJ2-2; unclear D gene. This CDR3 is 14 amino acids long. V gave up 0 bases and J gave up 4 bases, with 7 bases separating them. The germline V gene encodes CDR1 SGDLS and CDR2 YYNGEE. The CDR3 DNA sequence: TGTGCCAGCAGCGTAGACTTCTCCACCGGGGAGCTGTTTTTT. Amino acids: CASSVDFSTGELFF.

The chain joins TRBV5-1 to TRBJ2-2, with 7 positions matching TRBD2. CDR1 and CDR2 (germline): SGHRS, YFSETQ. The CDR3 sequence is 16 residues long. Germline trimming cut 0 bases from V and 1 base from J; bases unmatched to any gene: 3. CDR3: CASSLAASGNTGELFF. CDR3 nucleotides: TGCGCCAGCAGCTTGGCGGCTAGCGGGAACACCGGGGAGCTGTTTTTT.

This sequence joins TRBV19 and TRBJ1-1; tentatively, D is TRBD1 (6 bases). V lost 5 bases, J lost 0 bases, and 13 bases lay in between. The CDR3 loop spans 15 amino acids. Per germline, CDR1 LNHDA and CDR2 SQIVND (reference sequence). The CDR3 DNA sequence: TGTGCCAGTAGTTCAGGGGATTCAGTGAACACTGAAGCTTTCTTT. It encodes CASSSGDSVNTEAFF.

V is TRBV11-3 and J is TRBJ2-7, with no clear D. In germline, CDR1 is SGHNT, CDR2 YENEEA. The V and J ends lost 4 bases and 3 bases respectively, with 16 bases between them. The CDR3 consists of 15 residues. CDR3 bases: TGTGCCAGCAGCTCCTTCGAAGTCACGGGCTACGAGCAGTACTTC. This gives the protein CASSSFEVTGYEQYF.

The J gene is TRBJ2-7, the V gene TRBV29-1; 12 bases align to TRBD1. Germline V gives CDR1 SQVTM, CDR2 ANQGSEA. The CDR3 sequence is 16 residues long. The J segment lost 5 bases and the V segment lost 6 bases, leaving 14 bases of the junction unmatched. CDR3 loop: CSVGGTGGLPPHEQYF. Here the CDR3 DNA reads TGCAGCGTCGGCGGGACAGGGGGCTTACCCCCTCACGAGCAGTACTTC.